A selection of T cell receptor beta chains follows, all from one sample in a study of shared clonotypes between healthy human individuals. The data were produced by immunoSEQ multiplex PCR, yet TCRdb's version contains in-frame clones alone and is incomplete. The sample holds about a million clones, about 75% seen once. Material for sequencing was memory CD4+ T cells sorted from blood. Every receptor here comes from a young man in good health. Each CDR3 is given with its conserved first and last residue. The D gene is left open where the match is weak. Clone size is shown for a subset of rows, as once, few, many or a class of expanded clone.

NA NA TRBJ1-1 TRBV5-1 TGCGCCAGCAGCATCCCGAGCAGGGAGAACACTGAAGCTTTCTTT CASSIPSRENTEAFF
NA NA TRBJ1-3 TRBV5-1 TGCGCCAGCAGCCTTGACCCGGGTGGTGTCGGAAACACCATATATTTT CASSLDPGGVGNTIYF
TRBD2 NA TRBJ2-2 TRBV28 TGTGCCAGCAGTTTATTCCCCCGGGCTAGCGGGAGTCCCGGGGAGCTGTTTTTT CASSLFPRASGSPGELFF
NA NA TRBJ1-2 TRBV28 TGTGCCAGCAGTTTCGGCAGGGCCGAGGAGGGTGGCTACACCTTC CASSFGRAEEGGYTF
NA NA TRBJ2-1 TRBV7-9 TGTGCCAGCAGCTTAGGACAATACAATGAGCAGTTCTTC CASSLGQYNEQFF
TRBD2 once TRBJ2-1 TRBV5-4 TGTGCCAGCAGCGAAGGGACTAGCGGGGTCTACAATGAGCAGTTCTTC CASSEGTSGVYNEQFF
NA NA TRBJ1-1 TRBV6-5 TGTGCCAGCAGTCCCCCGGACGCTGAAGCTTTCTTT CASSPPDAEAFF
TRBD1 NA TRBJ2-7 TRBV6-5 TGTGCCAGCGGCACCCGGACAGGTCCCTACGAGCAGTACTTC CASGTRTGPYEQYF
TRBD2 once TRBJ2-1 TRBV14 TGTGCCAGCAGCCGATTAGCGGGCTCCTTATACAATGAGCAGTTCTTC CASSRLAGSLYNEQFF
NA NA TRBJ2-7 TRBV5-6 TGTGCCAGCAGCGGACGAACAGGGATTTGGGGCTACGAGCAGTACTTC CASSGRTGIWGYEQYF
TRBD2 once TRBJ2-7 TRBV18 TGTGCCAGCTCCGGGGGACTAGCGGGGCCCTCCTACGAGCAGTACTTC CASSGGLAGPSYEQYF
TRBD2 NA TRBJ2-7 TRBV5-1 TGCGCCAGCAGCTTAGAGACCACTAGCGCCTCCTACGAGCAGTACTTC CASSLETTSASYEQYF
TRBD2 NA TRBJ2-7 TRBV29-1 TGCAGCGTGAGACTAGCGGGGTCCTACGAGCAGTACTTC CSVRLAGSYEQYF
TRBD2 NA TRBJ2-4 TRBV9 TGTGCCAGCAGCCCCCAACCTCCTGGTTCCTCTAGCGGGGGGGCAAACATTCAGTACTTC CASSPQPPGSSSGGANIQYF
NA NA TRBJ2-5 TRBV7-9 TGTGCCAGCAGCTTAGGTGGACTTACGGGAGAGACCCAGTACTTC CASSLGGLTGETQYF
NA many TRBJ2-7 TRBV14 TGTGCCAGCAGCCCGAGGGGGTCCTACGAGCAGTACTTC CASSPRGSYEQYF
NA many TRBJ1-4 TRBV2 TGTGCCTCTAGAAGTGGCAGGGGAAGTGAAAAACTGTTTTTT CASRSGRGSEKLFF
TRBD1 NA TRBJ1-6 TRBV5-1 TGCGCCAGCAGCTTGACCGGGACAGCTAATTCACCCCTCCACTTT CASSLTGTANSPLHF
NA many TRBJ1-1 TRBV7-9 TGTGCCAGCAGCCCCTGGGGCCAGGGGATGAACACTGAAGCTTTCTTT CASSPWGQGMNTEAFF
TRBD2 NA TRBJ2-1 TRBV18 TGTGCCAGCTCACCTAGCGGGGACTTCTACAATGAGCAGTTCTTC CASSPSGDFYNEQFF
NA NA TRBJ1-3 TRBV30 TGTGCCTGGAGTTCTTCCGCCTTCTCTGGAAACACCATATATTTT CAWSSSAFSGNTIYF
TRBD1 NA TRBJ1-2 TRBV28 TGTGCCAGCAGTTTAGCTGGGACAGCTTTTAACTATGGCTACACCTTC CASSLAGTAFNYGYTF
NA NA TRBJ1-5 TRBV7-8 TGTGCCAGCAGCTTAGAACGGATCAATCAGCCCCAGCATTTT CASSLERINQPQHF
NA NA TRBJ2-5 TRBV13 TGTGCCAGCAGCTTAGGGCGGGGTTCCCAAGAGACCCAGTACTTC CASSLGRGSQETQYF
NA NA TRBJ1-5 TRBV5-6 TGTGCCAGCAGCTTGGGGCGGACGAATCAGCCCCAGCATTTT CASSLGRTNQPQHF
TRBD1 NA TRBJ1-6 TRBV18 TGTGCCAGCTCACCACCGACAGGGCCAAATTCACCCCTCCACTTT CASSPPTGPNSPLHF
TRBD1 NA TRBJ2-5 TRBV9 TGTGCCAGCAGTAGGGGACAGGGAACGAAGACCCAGTACTTC CASSRGQGTKTQYF
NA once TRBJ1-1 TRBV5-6 TGTGCCAGCAGCTATCAAGGCCGAGCGAACACTGAAGCTTTCTTT CASSYQGRANTEAFF
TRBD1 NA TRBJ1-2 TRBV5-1 TGCGCCAGCAGCACCCGACCGGGACAGGGCGAGTATGGCTACACCTTC CASSTRPGQGEYGYTF
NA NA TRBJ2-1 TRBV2 TGTGCCAGCAGTGGGGGGAGGGGGCTTGTGGATGAGCAGTTCTTC CASSGGRGLVDEQFF
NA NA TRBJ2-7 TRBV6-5 TGTGCCAGCAGCACCCGTGGGCTCAAGTACTTC CASSTRGLKYF